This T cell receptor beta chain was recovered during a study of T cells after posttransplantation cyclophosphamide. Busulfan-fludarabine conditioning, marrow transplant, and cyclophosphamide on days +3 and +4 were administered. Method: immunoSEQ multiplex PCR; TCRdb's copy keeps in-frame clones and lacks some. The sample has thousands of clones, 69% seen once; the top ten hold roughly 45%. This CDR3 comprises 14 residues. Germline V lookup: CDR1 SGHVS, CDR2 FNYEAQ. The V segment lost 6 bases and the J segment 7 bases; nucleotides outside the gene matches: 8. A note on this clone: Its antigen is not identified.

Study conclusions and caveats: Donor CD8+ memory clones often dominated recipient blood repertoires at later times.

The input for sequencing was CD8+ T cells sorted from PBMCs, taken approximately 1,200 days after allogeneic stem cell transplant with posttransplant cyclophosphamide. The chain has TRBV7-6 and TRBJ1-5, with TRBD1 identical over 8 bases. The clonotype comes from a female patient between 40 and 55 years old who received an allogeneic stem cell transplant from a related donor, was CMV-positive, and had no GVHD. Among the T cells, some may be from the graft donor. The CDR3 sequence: CASSPQGAGQPQHF. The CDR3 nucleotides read TGTGCCAGCAGTCCTCAGGGGGCCGGGCAGCCCCAGCATTTT.